Below, 24 T cell receptor beta chains from the same sample are listed, as sequenced in a study of blood T cell repertoires in COVID-19. The repertoire was sequenced with immunoSEQ multiplex PCR; TCRdb's copy has only in-frame clones and lacks some. The sample carries approximately 88,000 clones, about four fifths recorded once. The sample consisted of peripheral blood. The source is a man between 65 and 80 years old with COVID-19, enrolled during active disease.

The chain uses TRBV15 and TRBJ1-2; 7 nucleotides align to TRBD1. There are 16 residues in the CDR3. In germline, CDR1 is LNHNV, CDR2 YYDKDF (reference sequence). After removal of 3 bases from V and 3 bases from J, the junction contained 10 bases not matched to a gene. The CDR3 spells CATSRDKGQQHYGYTF. As DNA, the CDR3 is TGTGCCACCAGCAGGGATAAGGGACAGCAACACTATGGCTACACCTTC.

CDR3 DNA: TGTGCCATCAGTATGGGACAGCAGAACACTGAAGCTTTCTTT. Its translation: CAISMGQQNTEAFF. The chain recombines TRBV10-3 with TRBJ1-1; 7 bases line up with TRBD1. The CDR3 contains 14 residues. Unmatched junction bases numbered 4, after V lost 5 bases and J lost 1 base. The germline V gene has CDR1 ENHRY and CDR2 SYGVKD.

The chain is built from TRBV6-6 and TRBJ2-5; TRBD1 matches at 8 bases. V gave up 5 bases and J gave up 2 bases; unmatched junction bases: 10. Germline V CDR1 and CDR2: MNHNY, SVGAGI (reference sequence). This CDR3 is built from 16 residues. The CDR3 nucleotides read TGTGCCAGCAGTCAAACCCCCGGGACAGGACAAGAGACCCAGTACTTC. Its translation: CASSQTPGTGQETQYF.

The V and J genes are TRBV2 and TRBJ1-1; weak D call: TRBD1 (5 bases). The CDR3 sequence is 13 residues long. Deletions cut 2 bases from V and 1 base from J, with 5 bases between. Looked up from germline, CDR1 is SNHLY and CDR2 is FYNNEI. The CDR3 sequence: CASSEQGNTEAFF. DNA for the CDR3: TGTGCCAGCAGTGAACAGGGGAACACTGAAGCTTTCTTT.

In this sample, this clone turned up once. The chain couples TRBV3-1 (or the pseudogene TRBV3-2) to TRBJ1-1, with a weak D call TRBD1 (5 bases). Germline V CDR1 and CDR2: LGHDT, YNNKEL (reference sequence). This CDR3 region has 14 residues. The ends were cut back, 2 bases at V and 4 bases at J, with 11 bases in the middle. As DNA, the CDR3 is TGTGCCAGCAGCCAATGGGGGGGGAGCACTGAAGCTTTCTTT. Translating gives CASSQWGGSTEAFF.

This clone was found a few times. This chain links TRBV5-4 with TRBJ2-2; tentative D call: TRBD1 (6 bases). There are 16 residues in the CDR3. Germline V gives CDR1 SGHNT, CDR2 YYREEE (reference sequence). V was shortened by 2 bases and J by 4 bases, with 15 bases between the two germline ends. For the CDR3, the DNA is TGTGCCAGCAGCTTAAGTGGGGGCCAGATCACCGGGGAGCTGTTTTTT. The encoded protein is CASSLSGGQITGELFF.

This clone was seen a single time. The chain couples TRBV7-3 to TRBJ2-2, with D unclear. The length of the CDR3 is 14 residues. CDR1 and CDR2 (germline): SGHTA, FQGTGA. V lost 5 bases to trimming and J lost 6 bases, with 13 bases between them. The CDR3 protein is CASSVGNEAGELFF. CDR3 in DNA: TGTGCCAGCAGCGTCGGAAACGAGGCCGGGGAGCTGTTTTTT.

This clone has a single count. The genes are TRBV3-1 (or the pseudogene TRBV3-2) and TRBJ1-2, with D unclear. The germline V gene encodes CDR1 LGHDT and CDR2 YNNKEL (reference sequence). V was cut by 10 bases and J by 3 bases, with 21 bases left in between. The CDR3 contains 15 residues. This CDR3 reads CAIQKGGECDYGYTF. CDR3 DNA sequence: TGTGCCATCCAGAAGGGTGGGGAGTGCGACTATGGCTACACCTTC.

This chain connects TRBV28 to TRBJ1-6; tentatively, D is TRBD1 (6 bases). CDR1 MDHEN and CDR2 SYDVKM come from the germline V gene. V shed 8 bases and J shed 7 bases, with 15 bases lying between them. The CDR3 length is 14 residues. The CDR3 reads CASSKQGWNSPLHF. The CDR3 nucleotides are TGTGCCAGCTCGAAACAGGGCTGGAATTCACCCCTCCACTTT.

The rearrangement uses TRBV19 and TRBJ2-4; 7 bases are shared with TRBD1. V lost 1 base, J lost 9 bases, and 6 bases stayed unmatched. The CDR3 has 14 amino acids. The germline CDR1 and CDR2 sequences are LNHDA and SQIVND (reference sequence). The CDR3 DNA sequence: TGTGCCAGTAGTATAGGGCAGGGGGTAGTCATTCAGTACTTC. Translating it yields CASSIGQGVVIQYF.

The V and J genes are TRBV5-6 and TRBJ2-4; maybe TRBD1 (5 bases). This CDR3 has 16 residues. Germline V CDR1 and CDR2: SGHDT, YYEEEE. Trimming removed 5 bases from V and 0 bases from J, with 15 bases in between. The CDR3 spells CASSRDSTLAKNIQYF. CDR3 coding DNA: TGTGCCAGCAGTAGAGACAGTACCTTAGCCAAAAACATTCAGTACTTC. The whole variable domain, filled in from reference TRBV5-6 and TRBJ2-4, reads DAGVTQSPTHLIKTRGQQVTLRCSPKSGHDTVSWYQQALGQGPQFIFQYYEEEERQRGNFPDRFSGHQFPNYSSELNVNALLLGDSALYLCASSRDSTLAKNIQYFGAGTRLSVL.

The gene calls are TRBV9 and TRBJ2-1; 8 positions agree with TRBD2. The CDR3 contains 16 residues. Germline CDR1 and CDR2: SGDLS and YYNGEE. The trim removed 1 base at V and 6 bases at J, leaving 9 bases unmatched. The CDR3 DNA reads as TGTGCCAGCAGCGTATCAGCGGGGGCGCCTCTCAATGAGCAGTTCTTC. Protein sequence: CASSVSAGAPLNEQFF.

This clone occurred once. J is TRBJ2-5 and V is TRBV18; 7 nucleotides line up with TRBD2. Looked up from germline, CDR1 is KGHSH and CDR2 is LQKENI. The CDR3 length is 17 residues. V lost 3 bases to trimming and J lost 2 bases; unmatched junction nucleotides: 12. The CDR3 DNA reads as TGTGCCAGCTCACCGTCCTTCCTCGGGGGGAATCAAGAGACCCAGTACTTC. This encodes CASSPSFLGGNQETQYF. The variable domain in full, completed from reference TRBV18 and TRBJ2-5, reads NAGVMQNPRHLVRRRGQEARLRCSPMKGHSHVYWYRQLPEEGLKFMVYLQKENIIDESGMPKERFSAEFPKEGPSILRIQQVVRGDSAAYFCASSPSFLGGNQETQYFGPGTRLLVL.

The chain has TRBV7-8 and TRBJ1-3; 7 bases match TRBD1. The CDR3 extends over 17 amino acids. CDR1 and CDR2 (germline): SGHVS, FQNEAQ. V was clipped by 0 bases and J by 6 bases; unmatched bases: 11. DNA of the CDR3: TGTGCCAGCAGCTTAGCGGCTGTGACAGGGACCAAAAACACCATATATTTT. Its protein is CASSLAAVTGTKNTIYF.

V usage is TRBV30 and J usage is TRBJ1-2; 8 nucleotides align to TRBD1. The CDR3 sequence is 15 residues long. CDR1 is GTSNPN, CDR2 SVGIG, per germline (reference sequence). With 2 bases clipped from V and 4 bases from J, the junction kept 9 bases outside the gene matches. CDR3 sequence: CAWSQGQAVSYGYTF. In DNA form, the CDR3 reads TGTGCCTGGAGTCAGGGACAGGCTGTTTCCTATGGCTACACCTTC.

In its sample, this clone was seen a few times. The CDR3 DNA sequence: TGTGCCAGTAGTATAGGATCGAGCTCCTACAATGAGCAGTTCTTC. Its protein product is CASSIGSSSYNEQFF. The chain has TRBV19 and TRBJ2-1; no reliable D call. V was clipped by 1 base and J by 0 bases, with 7 bases between them. This CDR3 is 15 amino acids long. CDR1 and CDR2 (germline): LNHDA, SQIVND (reference sequence).

The V call is TRBV5-6, the J call TRBJ1-4; TRBD1 is a possible D gene (5 bases). In germline, CDR1 is SGHDT, CDR2 YYEEEE. This CDR3 region has 16 residues. V was shortened by 3 bases and J by 4 bases, with 16 bases between the two germline ends. This chain's CDR3 is CASSSPGTSDNEKLFF. CDR3 coding DNA: TGTGCCAGCAGCTCTCCCGGGACTTCCGATAATGAAAAACTGTTTTTT.

The rearrangement uses TRBV7-9 and TRBJ1-1; the match to TRBD1 covers 9 bases. This CDR3 is 13 amino acids long. The germline V gene has CDR1 SEHNR and CDR2 FQNEAQ (reference sequence). V lost 8 bases to trimming and J lost 5 bases; unmatched junction nucleotides: 6. The DNA of the CDR3 is TGTGCCAGCGTGGGACAGGGAGTTACTGAAGCTTTCTTT. Translation gives CASVGQGVTEAFF.

The chain carries TRBV7-9 and TRBJ2-1; 7 bases fit TRBD2. Germline V gene lookup returns CDR1 SEHNR and CDR2 FQNEAQ (reference sequence). Trimming took 5 bases from V and 6 from J; bases not matched to a gene: 7. This CDR3 has 14 amino acids. The DNA of the CDR3 is TGTGCCAGCAGCAGAAGCGGGACGGTCAATGAGCAGTTCTTC. Translated, it gives CASSRSGTVNEQFF.

A few counts support this clone. The V and J genes are TRBV27 and TRBJ2-1, with TRBD2 as a possible D gene (5 bases). The germline V gene encodes CDR1 MNHEY and CDR2 SMNVEV (reference sequence). Deletions cut 2 bases from V and 5 bases from J, with 16 bases between. CDR3 length equals 16 residues. CDR3 DNA sequence: TGTGCCAGCAGTTTAGTTGTGCGTCGAGGGAACAATGAGCAGTTCTTC. As protein: CASSLVVRRGNNEQFF.

This chain connects TRBV7-2 to TRBJ2-5; a possible D gene is TRBD2 (6 bases). The V gene's germline CDR1 is SGHTA and CDR2 FQGNSA. The CDR3 has 14 residues. V lost 5 bases, J lost 5 bases, and 15 bases lay in between. The CDR3 region has the DNA TGTGCCAGCAGCGTGGGGACTTGGTCGGAGACCCAGTACTTC. Its protein is CASSVGTWSETQYF.

This rearrangement joins TRBV19 to TRBJ1-2; tentative D call: TRBD1 (5 bases). This CDR3 has 12 residues. V lost 4 bases, J lost 7 bases, and 10 bases lay in between. Looked up from germline, CDR1 is LNHDA and CDR2 is SQIVND (reference sequence). This CDR3 is CASSNDRRGYTF. The DNA for the CDR3 is TGTGCCAGTAGTAACGACAGACGTGGCTACACCTTC. The full variable domain, its missing parts supplied by reference TRBV19 and TRBJ1-2, is DGGITQSPKYLFRKEGQNVTLSCEQNLNHDAMYWYRQDPGQGLRLIYYSQIVNDFQKGDIAEGYSVSREKKESFPLTVTSAQKNPTAFYLCASSNDRRGYTFGSGTRLTVV.

V gene TRBV5-4 combines with J gene TRBJ1-2; D is perhaps TRBD1 (5 bases). The CDR3 length is 13 residues. Germline V gene sequence: CDR1 SGHNT, CDR2 YYREEE (reference sequence). The V end was cut by 1 base, the J end by 8 bases, with 12 bases between. In DNA, the CDR3 is TGTGCCAGCAGCTTGCCACAGGATCGGGGCTACACCTTC. Its translation is CASSLPQDRGYTF.

The chain has TRBV11-2 and TRBJ1-4, with TRBD1 as a possible D gene (6 bases). In germline, CDR1 is SGHAT, CDR2 FQNNGV. This CDR3 has 14 amino acids. The germline V and J ends were trimmed by 6 bases and 5 bases, with 13 bases remaining between them. This chain's CDR3 is CASSPGHGNEKLFF. The CDR3 coding sequence is TGTGCCAGCAGTCCGGGACACGGGAATGAAAAACTGTTTTTT. Supplemented by reference TRBV11-2 and TRBJ1-4, the full variable domain reads EAGVAQSPRYKIIEKRQSVAFWCNPISGHATLYWYQQILGQGPKLLIQFQNNGVVDDSQLPKDRFSAERLKGVDSTLKIQPAKLEDSAVYLCASSPGHGNEKLFFGSGTQLSVL.